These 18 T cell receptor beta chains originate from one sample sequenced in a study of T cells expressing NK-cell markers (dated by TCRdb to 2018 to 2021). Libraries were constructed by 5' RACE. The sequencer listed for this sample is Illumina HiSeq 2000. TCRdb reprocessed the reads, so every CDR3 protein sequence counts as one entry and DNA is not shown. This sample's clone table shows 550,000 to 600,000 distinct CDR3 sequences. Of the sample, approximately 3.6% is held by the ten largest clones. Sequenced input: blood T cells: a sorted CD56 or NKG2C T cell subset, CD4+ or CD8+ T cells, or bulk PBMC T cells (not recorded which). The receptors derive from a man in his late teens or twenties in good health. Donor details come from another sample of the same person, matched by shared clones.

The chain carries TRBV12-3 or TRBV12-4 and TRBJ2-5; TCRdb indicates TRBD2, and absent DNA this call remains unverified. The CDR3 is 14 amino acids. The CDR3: CASSHTVPGETQYF.

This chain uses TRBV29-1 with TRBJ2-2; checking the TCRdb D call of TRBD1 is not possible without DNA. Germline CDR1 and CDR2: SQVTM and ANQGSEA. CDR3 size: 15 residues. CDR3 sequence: CSVVSGAGDTGELFF.

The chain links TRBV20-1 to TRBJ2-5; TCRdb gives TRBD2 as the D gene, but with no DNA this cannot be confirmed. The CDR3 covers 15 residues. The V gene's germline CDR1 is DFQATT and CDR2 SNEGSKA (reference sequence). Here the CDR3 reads CSALLAGVWQETQYF.

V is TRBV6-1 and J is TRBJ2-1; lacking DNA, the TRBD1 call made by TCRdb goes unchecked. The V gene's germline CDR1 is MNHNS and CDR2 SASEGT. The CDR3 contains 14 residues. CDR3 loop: CASSRQGIGNEQFF.

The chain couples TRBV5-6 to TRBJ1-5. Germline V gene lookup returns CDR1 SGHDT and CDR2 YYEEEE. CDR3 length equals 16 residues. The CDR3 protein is CASSPRKGKDSQPQHF.

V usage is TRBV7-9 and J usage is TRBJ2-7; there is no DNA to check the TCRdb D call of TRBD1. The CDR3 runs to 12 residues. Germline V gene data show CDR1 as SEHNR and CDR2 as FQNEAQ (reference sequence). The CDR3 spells CASSSTGIEQYF.

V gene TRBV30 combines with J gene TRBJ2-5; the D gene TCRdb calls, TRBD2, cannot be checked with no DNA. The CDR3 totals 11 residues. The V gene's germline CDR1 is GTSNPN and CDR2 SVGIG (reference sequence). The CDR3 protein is CACGLVETQYF.

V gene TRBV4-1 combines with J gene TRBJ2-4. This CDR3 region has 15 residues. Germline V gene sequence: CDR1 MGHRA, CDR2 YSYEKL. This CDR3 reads CASSPSRVAKNIQYF.

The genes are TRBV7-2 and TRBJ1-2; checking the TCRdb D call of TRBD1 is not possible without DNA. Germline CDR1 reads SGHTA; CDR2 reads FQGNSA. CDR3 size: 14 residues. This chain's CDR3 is CASSLDLGQGPYTF. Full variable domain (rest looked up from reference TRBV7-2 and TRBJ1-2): GAGVSQSPSNKVTEKGKDVELRCDPISGHTALYWYRQSLGQGLEFLIYFQGNSAPDKSGLPSDRFSAERTGGSVSTLTIQRTQQEDSAVYLCASSLDLGQGPYTFGSGTRLTVV.

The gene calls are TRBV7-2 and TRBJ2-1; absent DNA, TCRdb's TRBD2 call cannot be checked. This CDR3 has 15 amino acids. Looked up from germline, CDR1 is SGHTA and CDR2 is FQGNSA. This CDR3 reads CASILRTSGYNEQFF.

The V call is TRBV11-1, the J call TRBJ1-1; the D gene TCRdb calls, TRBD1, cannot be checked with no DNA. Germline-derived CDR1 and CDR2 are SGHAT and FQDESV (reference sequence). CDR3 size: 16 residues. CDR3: CASSPGTGLMDTEAFF.

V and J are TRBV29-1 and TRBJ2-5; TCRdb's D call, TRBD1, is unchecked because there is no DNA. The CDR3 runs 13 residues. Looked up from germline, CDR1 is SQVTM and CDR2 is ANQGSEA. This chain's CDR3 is CSVLTGKQETQYF. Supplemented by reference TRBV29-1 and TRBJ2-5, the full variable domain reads SAVISQKPSRDICQRGTSLTIQCQVDSQVTMMFWYRQQPGQSLTLIATANQGSEATYESGFVIDKFPISRPNLTFSTLTVSNMSPEDSSIYLCSVLTGKQETQYFGPGTRLLVL.

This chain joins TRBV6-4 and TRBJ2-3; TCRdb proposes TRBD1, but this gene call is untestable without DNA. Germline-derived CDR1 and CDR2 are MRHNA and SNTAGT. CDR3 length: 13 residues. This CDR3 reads CASSGTHTDTQYF.

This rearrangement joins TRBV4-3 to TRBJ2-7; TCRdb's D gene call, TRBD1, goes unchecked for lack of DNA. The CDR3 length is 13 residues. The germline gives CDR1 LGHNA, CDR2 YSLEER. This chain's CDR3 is CASSQVGGDEQYF.

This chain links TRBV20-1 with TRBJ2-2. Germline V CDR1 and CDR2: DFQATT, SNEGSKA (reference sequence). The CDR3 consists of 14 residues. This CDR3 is CSALYSRNTGELFF.

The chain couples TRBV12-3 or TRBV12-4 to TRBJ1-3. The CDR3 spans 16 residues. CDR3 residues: CASSFTTLSTGNTIYF.

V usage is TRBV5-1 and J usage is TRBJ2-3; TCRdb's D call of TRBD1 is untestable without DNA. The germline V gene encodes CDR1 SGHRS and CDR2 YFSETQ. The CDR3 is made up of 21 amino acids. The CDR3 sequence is CASSLAGNRGLLLGGTDTQYF.

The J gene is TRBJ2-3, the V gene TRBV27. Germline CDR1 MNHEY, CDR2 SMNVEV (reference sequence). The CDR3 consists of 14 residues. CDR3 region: CASSPHSRTDTQYF.